This T cell receptor beta chain was captured in a study of cytomegalovirus exposure and HLA in healthy donors. In the study overall: An earlier analysis found fewer than 140 million unique TCR beta sequences from about 190 million T cells.

With regard to this clone: Its antigen is unidentified.

Between the trimmed V and J ends, which lost 0 bases and 0 bases, there was a span of 12 bases. This CDR3 contains 16 residues. The germline V gene encodes CDR1 MNHNY and CDR2 SVGAGI (reference sequence). Use of 60 Vbeta and 13 Jbeta primers characterized the PCR. Measured with immunoSEQ multiplex PCR; TCRdb has only the in-frame clones, and not every one. The data show 140,000 or so clones, roughly 80% seen once. Study conclusions and caveats: As a later analysis showed, several of the most significant clusters appeared to be linked to common viral pathogens. In a later analysis, across HLA loci, associated TCR counts were highest for DRB1, lowest for HLA-C. Associated with cytomegalovirus, according to the listing, were some 150 TCR beta chains.

The sample taken for sequencing was PBMCs. The clonotype originates from a man aged 35 to 55 in good health and CMV-seronegative. The J gene is TRBJ2-7, the V gene TRBV6-6; maybe TRBD1 (6 bases). CDR3 sequence reads: CASSYSARGPSYEQYF. The CDR3 DNA reads TGTGCCAGCAGTTACTCGGCCAGGGGACCCTCCTACGAGCAGTACTTC.